These T cell receptor beta chains were read from a single sample in a study of CD8 T cells in ankylosing spondylitis. TCRdb passed the 5' RACE reads through MiXCR, listing each CDR3 protein once. The profile shows roughly 700,000 distinct CDR3 sequences, around 20% of them singletons. The sample taken for sequencing was blood, either unsorted or a sorted T cell fraction (not recorded which). The origin of the receptors is a male donor with ankylosing spondylitis. Both conserved end residues are part of each CDR3. The D gene is left open where the match is weak. Where a row states a size, it is once, few, many or the class of an expanded clone; other rows omit it.

V	size	D	J	CDR3	DNA
TRBV6-1	.	.	TRBJ1-2	CASSTRDNYGYTF	TGTGCCAGCAGTACCCGGGACAACTATGGCTACACCTTC
TRBV12-3/TRBV12-4	few	TRBD1	TRBJ2-2	CASSLQQGASNTGELFF	TGTGCCAGCAGTTTACAGCAGGGGGCTTCGAACACCGGGGAGCTGTTTTTT
TRBV4-1	.	.	TRBJ2-6	CASSQVSGIGGPGANVLTF	TGCGCCAGCAGCCAAGTATCGGGCATTGGAGGGCCTGGGGCCAACGTCCTGACTTTC
TRBV7-9	.	TRBD1	TRBJ2-7	CASSKGGTGGYEQYF	TGTGCCAGCAGCAAAGGAGGTACAGGGGGCTACGAGCAGTACTTC
TRBV7-2	.	TRBD1	TRBJ1-5	CASSSGDRVGQPQHF	TGTGCCAGCAGCTCCGGGGACAGGGTCGGTCAGCCCCAGCATTTT
TRBV29-1	many	.	TRBJ2-7	CSVEDGIYEQYF	TGCAGCGTTGAGGATGGGATTTACGAGCAGTACTTC
TRBV12-3/TRBV12-4	.	.	TRBJ2-6	CATQTASGANVLTF	TGTGCCACCCAGACAGCCTCTGGGGCCAACGTCCTGACTTTC
TRBV6-1	.	.	TRBJ2-3	CASGGRGDHTQYF	TGTGCCAGCGGGGGCAGGGGCGACCATACGCAGTATTTT
TRBV21-1	.	.	TRBJ2-1	CASSKASGPQFF	TGTGCCAGCAGCAAAGCAAGCGGCCCCCAGTTCTTC
TRBV12-3/TRBV12-4	.	.	TRBJ2-5	CASSHGTFQETQYF	TGTGCCAGCAGTCATGGGACCTTCCAAGAGACCCAGTACTTC
TRBV4-1	few	TRBD1	TRBJ1-5	CASSQGEGGRQPQHF	TGCGCCAGCAGCCAAGGAGAAGGGGGCAGGCAGCCCCAGCATTTT
TRBV30	.	.	TRBJ1-6	CAWSVRLEGNSPLHF	TGTGCCTGGAGTGTACGGCTAGAGGGGAATTCACCCCTCCACTTT
TRBV7-8	.	.	TRBJ1-4	CASSPRTLVDGLFF	TGTGCCAGCAGCCCCCGGACCCTAGTTGACGGACTGTTTTTT
TRBV7-9	few	.	TRBJ2-5	CASIPSGEETQYF	TGTGCCAGCATCCCCTCAGGGGAAGAGACCCAGTACTTC
TRBV6-2/TRBV6-3	few	.	TRBJ1-5	CASSYRDTNQPQHF	TGTGCCAGCAGTTACCGGGACACAAATCAGCCCCAGCATTTT
TRBV20-1	few	TRBD1	TRBJ1-5	CSASGTDENQPQHF	TGCAGTGCTAGCGGGACAGATGAAAATCAGCCCCAGCATTTT
TRBV12-3/TRBV12-4	.	TRBD1	TRBJ2-6	CASSLGYGTGLAGANVLTF	TGTGCCAGCAGTTTGGGATACGGGACAGGGCTCGCTGGGGCCAACGTCCTGACTTTC
TRBV7-8	few	TRBD2	TRBJ2-2	CASSRRSGGQNTGELFF	TGTGCCAGCAGTAGACGTAGCGGGGGCCAAAACACCGGGGAGCTGTTTTTT
TRBV9	few	TRBD1	TRBJ2-3	CASSVTGGRTDTQYF	TGTGCCAGCAGCGTTACAGGGGGTCGCACAGATACGCAGTATTTT
TRBV30	.	.	TRBJ1-4	CAWSGFSNEKLFF	TGTGCCTGGTCTGGGTTTTCTAATGAAAAACTGTTTTTT
TRBV28	.	TRBD1	TRBJ1-6	CASSSTGTGNSPLHF	TGTGCCAGCAGTTCGACCGGGACAGGCAATTCACCCCTCCACTTT
TRBV18	few	.	TRBJ2-7	CASSPSTGTLVEQYF	TGTGCCAGCTCACCTAGTACCGGGACACTCGTCGAGCAGTACTTC
TRBV7-9	.	TRBD1	TRBJ1-2	CASSTTGQFPYGYTF	TGTGCCAGCAGCACCACGGGACAGTTCCCCTATGGCTACACCTTC
TRBV5-1	few	.	TRBJ2-3	CASSRRELITDTQYF	TGCGCCAGCAGCCGCCGGGAACTCATCACAGATACGCAGTATTTT
TRBV27	few	TRBD1	TRBJ2-7	CASSSFRDSSYEQYF	TGTGCCAGCAGCTCTTTCCGGGACAGCTCCTACGAGCAGTACTTC
TRBV20-1	.	.	TRBJ1-1	CSARSEGGLDTEAFF	TGCAGTGCTAGAAGCGAAGGGGGATTGGACACTGAAGCTTTCTTT
TRBV4-3	few	TRBD1	TRBJ2-1	CASSHDRVEQFF	TGCGCCAGCAGCCATGACAGGGTTGAGCAGTTCTTC
TRBV3-1	few	.	TRBJ2-3	CASSQRGATDTQYF	TGTGCCAGCAGCCAACGTGGGGCCACAGATACGCAGTATTTT
TRBV14	few	TRBD2	TRBJ2-1	CASSQDLAGVDNEQFF	TGTGCCAGCAGCCAAGATCTAGCGGGAGTCGACAATGAGCAGTTCTTC
TRBV12-3/TRBV12-4	few	.	TRBJ2-2	CASSHPPRTGELFF	TGTGCCAGCAGTCACCCCCCGAGGACCGGGGAGCTGTTTTTT
TRBV6-1	.	.	TRBJ2-3	CASRRQGSDTQYF	TGTGCCAGCAGACGCCAGGGATCAGATACGCAGTATTTT
TRBV12-3/TRBV12-4	.	.	TRBJ2-1	CASSLRAGPPYNEQFF	TGTGCCAGCAGTTTAAGGGCGGGGCCGCCCTACAATGAGCAGTTCTTC